The 12 T cell receptor beta chains listed next were all sequenced from one sample in a study of PD-1 blockade in classical Hodgkin lymphoma. With no exception, relapse followed autologous stem cell transplantation in all patients, and brentuximab vedotin exposure varied. Only in-frame clones appear in the TCRdb table, and some are missing; sequencing was by immunoSEQ multiplex PCR. The sample records under 70,000 clones, 71% being singletons. The sequenced sample was peripheral blood mononuclear cells (PBMCs), obtained before the second cycle of nivolumab. These TCRs come from a human donor with classical Hodgkin lymphoma.

To note about this clone: At one of its ends the junction is not consistent with the germline gene, which may arise from a read error. This sequence joins TRBV6-5 and TRBJ2-5; D call uncertain. The CDR3 runs 11 residues. Germline V lookup: CDR1 MNHEY, CDR2 SVGAGI. Written as DNA, the CDR3 is TGTGCCAGCAGTCGCCAACAGACCCAGTACTTC. The encoded protein is CASSRQQTQYF.

The chain carries TRBV27 and TRBJ2-3; weak D call: TRBD1 (6 bases). Germline CDR1 reads MNHEY; CDR2 reads SMNVEV (reference sequence). V gave up 4 bases and J gave up 2 bases, with 13 bases separating them. This CDR3 region has 15 residues. CDR3 sequence: CASSSTGIATDTQYF. In nucleotides, the CDR3 is TGTGCCAGCAGTTCCACAGGGATCGCCACAGATACGCAGTATTTT.

This clone was found once. This rearrangement joins TRBV19 to TRBJ2-5, with TRBD1 matching 12 bases. This CDR3 region has 14 residues. Unmatched junction bases numbered 6, after V lost 9 bases and J lost 4 bases. CDR1 and CDR2 from the germline V gene are LNHDA and SQIVND (reference sequence). CDR3 nucleotide sequence: TGTGCCAGCCGGGACAGGGGGCGGGGAGAGACCCAGTACTTC. This codes for CASRDRGRGETQYF. The whole variable domain, remainder taken from reference TRBV19 and TRBJ2-5, is DGGITQSPKYLFRKEGQNVTLSCEQNLNHDAMYWYRQDPGQGLRLIYYSQIVNDFQKGDIAEGYSVSREKKESFPLTVTSAQKNPTAFYLCASRDRGRGETQYFGPGTRLLVL.

This clone was counted between two and nine times. The chain combines TRBV12-5 with TRBJ1-2; D gene unclear. The CDR3 consists of 14 residues. V was pared by 4 bases and J by 6 bases, with 15 bases between. CDR1 and CDR2 (germline): LGHNT, FRNRAP. The CDR3 loop is CASGSDVGRHGYTF. The CDR3 nucleotides are TGTGCTAGTGGTTCCGACGTCGGGCGTCATGGCTACACCTTC.

V usage is TRBV29-1 and J usage is TRBJ2-1, with 8 positions matching TRBD2. The CDR3 sequence is 16 residues long. V lost 2 bases, J lost 3 bases, and 9 bases stayed unmatched. In germline, CDR1 is SQVTM, CDR2 ANQGSEA. The CDR3 coding sequence is TGCAGCGTTGAATCCCCGGGGGGGGTTATCTACAATGAGCAGTTCTTC. It encodes CSVESPGGVIYNEQFF.

This chain links TRBV5-1 with TRBJ1-4, with a weak D call TRBD1 (5 bases). Trimming cost V 3 bases and J 0 bases, with 9 bases left between them. In germline, CDR1 is SGHRS, CDR2 YFSETQ. The CDR3 totals 15 residues. The CDR3 DNA reads as TGCGCCAGCAGCTCCGGACATGCAACTAATGAAAAACTGTTTTTT. As protein: CASSSGHATNEKLFF.

V is TRBV29-1 and J is TRBJ2-3, with D possibly being TRBD2 (7 bases). CDR3 size: 15 residues. Trimming shortened V by 7 bases and J by 3 bases, and 20 bases separated the two germline ends. CDR1 SQVTM and CDR2 ANQGSEA come from the germline V gene. CDR3 nucleotides: TGCAGCGCTACTCGTCCCGGGGGGCTGACAGATACGCAGTATTTT. Translating gives CSATRPGGLTDTQYF.

J is TRBJ2-1 and V is TRBV7-2; D might be TRBD2 (5 bases). With 4 bases removed from V and 0 bases from J, the gap between germline ends came to 16 bases. The germline CDR1 and CDR2 sequences are SGHTA and FQGNSA. CDR3 length: 17 residues. CDR3 nucleotide sequence: TGTGCCAGCAGCTCCTTTATCACGGGGAGCTCCTACAATGAGCAGTTCTTC. Translation gives CASSSFITGSSYNEQFF. The full variable domain, its missing parts supplied by reference TRBV7-2 and TRBJ2-1, is GAGVSQSPSNKVTEKGKDVELRCDPISGHTALYWYRQSLGQGLEFLIYFQGNSAPDKSGLPSDRFSAERTGGSVSTLTIQRTQQEDSAVYLCASSSFITGSSYNEQFFGPGTRLTVL.

This clone was recorded a few times. This chain links TRBV19 with TRBJ1-4; tentatively, D is TRBD1 (5 bases). V gave up 1 base and J gave up 0 bases, with 6 bases separating them. The CDR3 loop spans 15 amino acids. CDR1 and CDR2 (germline): LNHDA, SQIVND (reference sequence). CDR3 bases: TGTGCCAGTAGTATAGGGGGCGCAACTAATGAAAAACTGTTTTTT. Translated: CASSIGGATNEKLFF.

The chain recombines TRBV6-5 with TRBJ1-2; 7 bases are shared with TRBD1. This CDR3 is 13 amino acids long. V shed 6 bases, J shed 4 bases, and the junction held 5 bases outside the gene matches. CDR1 and CDR2 from the germline V gene are MNHEY and SVGAGI. CDR3 DNA: TGTGCCAGCAGACCGGGACAGTTCTATGGCTACACCTTC. Its translation: CASRPGQFYGYTF.

The genes are TRBV9 and TRBJ1-2, with D maybe TRBD1 (5 bases). V lost 4 bases to trimming and J lost 8 bases, with 21 bases between them. The CDR3 length is 15 residues. CDR1 is SGDLS, CDR2 YYNGEE, per germline. The CDR3 reads CASSLFGVGAEGYTF. The CDR3 nucleotides are TGTGCCAGCAGCCTGTTCGGGGTAGGGGCAGAGGGCTACACCTTC.

This clone was seen more than once but under ten times. The genes are TRBV7-9 and TRBJ1-5; D might be TRBD1 (5 bases). This CDR3 has 14 residues. V gave up 0 bases and J gave up 4 bases, with 7 bases separating them. Germline loops: CDR1 SEHNR, CDR2 FQNEAQ (reference sequence). The CDR3 DNA reads TGTGCCAGCAGCTTAGCCGGGGCAAATCAGCCCCAGCATTTT. Protein: CASSLAGANQPQHF.